The 16 T cell receptor beta chains in this list originate from one sample, sequenced in a study of T cells in Graves' hyperthyroidism and ophthalmopathy. It was RNA transcripts that yielded the amplified TCR beta CDR3 regions. Researchers ran a first-round RT-PCR on the TCR CDR3 using the HTBI primer set. TCRdb independently ran MiXCR on the multiplex PCR reads; one entry per CDR3 protein. Among hundreds of thousands of distinct CDR3 sequences listed, 35% were seen once. The material sequenced was blood. These receptors were obtained from a woman in her forties with Graves' hyperthyroidism.

This sequence joins TRBV12-3 or TRBV12-4 and TRBJ2-5, with D perhaps matching TRBD1 or TRBD2 (5 bases each). V was clipped by 5 bases and J by 1 base, with 14 bases between them. The CDR3 loop spans 15 amino acids. The CDR3, as DNA: TGTGCCAGCAGTCCTATGGGGACGGCCCAAGAGACCCAGTACTTC. Its translation: CASSPMGTAQETQYF.

This chain joins TRBV6-5 and TRBJ1-1, with a possible D match to TRBD1 (6 bases). Trimming left V 5 bases short and J 8 bases short, with 15 bases between. In germline, CDR1 is MNHEY, CDR2 SVGAGI. The CDR3 is made up of 13 amino acids. The CDR3 loop reads CASSEAQGREAFF. DNA for the CDR3: TGTGCCAGCAGTGAAGCGCAGGGGAGGGAAGCTTTCTTT.

This clonotype came up a few times. The junction and the germline gene differ at one end; a read error may be behind it. The chain recombines TRBV13 with TRBJ1-2; 8 bases fit TRBD1. This CDR3 is built from 14 residues. CDR1 and CDR2 from the germline V gene are PRHDT and FYEKMQ (reference sequence). The CDR3 DNA reads as TGTGCCGGCAGCTTATTCGGACAGGGCTATGGCTACACCTTC. This codes for CAGSLFGQGYGYTF. Full variable domain (missing parts from reference TRBV13 and TRBJ1-2): AAGVIQSPRHLIKEKRETATLKCYPIPRHDTVYWYQQGPGQDPQFLISFYEKMQSDKGSIPDRFSAQQFSDYHSELNMSSLELGDSALYFCAGSLFGQGYGYTFGSGTRLTVV.

In its sample, this clonotype was seen a few times. The chain employs TRBV11-2 and TRBJ2-2; no reliable D call. The V gene lost 5 bases and the J gene lost 1 base, with 11 bases spanning the gap. The germline V gene has CDR1 SGHAT and CDR2 FQNNGV. The CDR3 length is 15 residues. The CDR3 region is CASSHGPWNTGELFF. The CDR3 region has the DNA TGTGCCAGCAGCCACGGACCCTGGAACACCGGGGAGCTGTTTTTT. Full variable domain (missing parts from reference TRBV11-2 and TRBJ2-2): EAGVAQSPRYKIIEKRQSVAFWCNPISGHATLYWYQQILGQGPKLLIQFQNNGVVDDSQLPKDRFSAERLKGVDSTLKIQPAKLEDSAVYLCASSHGPWNTGELFFGEGSRLTVL.

The table lists this clonotype with many counts. The chain carries TRBV10-3 and TRBJ1-2; 7 nucleotides match TRBD1. This CDR3 region has 15 residues. V shed 2 bases, J shed 4 bases, and the junction held 7 bases outside the gene matches. Per the germline V gene, CDR1 is ENHRY and CDR2 is SYGVKD. CDR3 sequence reads: CAISETKTGIYGYTF. The CDR3 DNA is TGTGCCATCAGTGAGACCAAGACAGGGATCTATGGCTACACCTTC.

The rearrangement uses TRBV10-1 and TRBJ1-6, with 9 positions matching TRBD1. V lost 5 bases and J lost 3; bases outside the gene matches: 2. CDR1 is WNHNN, CDR2 SYGVQD, per germline (reference sequence). CDR3 length: 15 residues. The CDR3 is CASSMDRGYNSPLHF. The DNA for the CDR3 is TGCGCCAGCAGTATGGACAGGGGCTATAATTCACCCCTCCACTTT.

This clonotype was detected ten times or more. This rearrangement joins TRBV6-5 to TRBJ2-7; no reliable D call. CDR1 and CDR2 (germline): MNHEY, SVGAGI. Trimming removed 3 bases at V and 6 bases at J, with 3 bases between. CDR3 size: 10 residues. The CDR3 nucleotides read TGTGCCAGCAGTTATCCCGAGCAGTACTTC. Translating it yields CASSYPEQYF.

The V and J genes are TRBV7-2 and TRBJ2-7; 7 positions match TRBD2. Trimming cost V 2 bases and J 1 base; bases outside gene matches: 8. The germline CDR1 and CDR2 sequences are SGHTA and FQGNSA. The CDR3 spans 16 residues. CDR3 loop: CASSLKGSGPSYEQYF. The CDR3 DNA sequence: TGTGCCAGCAGCTTAAAGGGTAGCGGGCCTTCCTACGAGCAGTACTTC.

The chain joins TRBV20-1 to TRBJ2-1; 9 nucleotides agree with TRBD1. Germline V gives CDR1 DFQATT, CDR2 SNEGSKA (reference sequence). The CDR3 contains 14 residues. V gave up 8 bases and J gave up 9 bases; unmatched junction bases: 14. The CDR3 bases are TGCAGTCCAAAGGGGGACAGGGTGGGAAGTGAGCAGTTCTTC. It encodes CSPKGDRVGSEQFF.

To note about this clonotype: Relative to the germline gene, one junction end is altered; a read error may explain this. The chain links TRBV12-3 or TRBV12-4 to TRBJ1-2; D not resolved. The CDR3 runs 15 residues. The CDR3 DNA reads TGTGCCAGCAGTCGAACAGACACGCTTTCCTATGGCCACACCTTC. Protein: CASSRTDTLSYGHTF.

This clonotype has only a few counts. This chain uses TRBV11-3 with TRBJ2-5; D remains unclear. The CDR3 is 13 amino acids. In germline, CDR1 is SGHNT, CDR2 YENEEA. Trimming shortened V by 2 bases and J by 6 bases, and 10 bases separated the two germline ends. DNA of the CDR3: TGTGCCAGCAGCTTAACTCCTCGCCAGACCCAGTACTTC. It specifies CASSLTPRQTQYF.

This clonotype was seen more than once but under ten times. The V call is TRBV12-3 or TRBV12-4, the J call TRBJ2-7; 7 positions match TRBD2. This CDR3 has 13 residues. Losses at the gene ends were 5 bases for V and 3 bases for J; bases not matched to a gene: 4. Written as DNA, the CDR3 is TGTGCCAGCAGTAGCGGGGACGGCTACGAGCAGTACTTC. Protein sequence: CASSSGDGYEQYF.

This clonotype was found many times. The chain joins TRBV2 to TRBJ2-7; either TRBD1 or TRBD2 may supply D (5 bases each). Germline V gene lookup returns CDR1 SNHLY and CDR2 FYNNEI. The V end was cut by 10 bases, the J end by 6 bases, with 16 bases between. This CDR3 is built from 12 residues. CDR3 in amino acids: CATGTAFPEQYF. The CDR3 DNA reads as TGTGCCACCGGGACCGCCTTTCCCGAGCAGTACTTC.

This clonotype came up many times. This sequence joins TRBV7-9 and TRBJ1-2; unclear D gene. V was trimmed by 5 bases and J by 7 bases, leaving 14 bases between them. Germline CDR1 reads SEHNR; CDR2 reads FQNEAQ (reference sequence). The CDR3 consists of 13 residues. The CDR3 sequence: CASSRGGLPGYTF. CDR3 nucleotide sequence: TGTGCCAGCAGCCGTGGAGGGCTTCCTGGCTACACCTTC.

The chain has TRBV7-2 and TRBJ2-1, with 14 bases lining up with TRBD2. This CDR3 contains 21 residues. V shed 4 bases and J 4 bases; nucleotides not matched to a gene: 18. The germline V gene encodes CDR1 SGHTA and CDR2 FQGNSA. In DNA form, the CDR3 reads TGTGCCAGCAGCTCCCAAACGCCGGGACTAGCGGGGGTAGGGACGTACAATGAGCAGTTCTTC. Translated, it gives CASSSQTPGLAGVGTYNEQFF.

In this sample, this clonotype turned up a few times. The gene calls are TRBV6-5 and TRBJ2-7; perhaps TRBD2 as D (6 bases). Trimming cost V 3 bases and J 3 bases, with 18 bases left between them. The germline V gene encodes CDR1 MNHEY and CDR2 SVGAGI. This CDR3 region has 16 residues. Written as DNA, the CDR3 is TGTGCCAGCAGTTATGTGTTCGACCGGGGGAACTACGAGCAGTACTTC. Translating it yields CASSYVFDRGNYEQYF.